Each of the 8 T cell receptor beta chains below was sequenced from the same sample in a study of prognosis after radiotherapy for stage I lung cancer. By two-round multiplex PCR, the TCR beta CDR3 was amplified from genomic DNA. First-round PCR used primers specific to each TRBV and TRBJ gene. In TCRdb, the multiplex PCR reads were re-called with MiXCR into one record per CDR3 protein. The top ten clones hold under 40% of a sample with some 16,000 distinct CDR3 sequences, approximately 28% of them seen once. The starting material was PBMCs, obtained before or after stereotactic body radiation therapy (not recorded which). Receptors were obtained from a donor aged 50 or older with non-small cell lung cancer.

This clonotype was recorded at least ten times. The chain couples TRBV6-2 or TRBV6-3 to TRBJ1-5; maybe TRBD1 (5 bases). This CDR3 is built from 14 residues. Between the trimmed V and J ends, which lost 6 bases and 5 bases, there was a span of 14 bases. Germline CDR1 reads MNHEY; CDR2 reads SVGEGT. This CDR3 reads CASSVQGGDQPQHF. The CDR3 region has the DNA TGTGCCAGCAGCGTTCAGGGCGGGGATCAGCCCCAGCATTTT.

This clonotype was recorded many times. V is TRBV13 and J is TRBJ2-3; 9 nucleotides line up with TRBD2. This CDR3 contains 14 residues. V trimming: 4 bases; J trimming: 3 bases; junction bases outside the gene matches: 2. Germline assignment: CDR1 PRHDT and CDR2 FYEKMQ (reference sequence). CDR3 loop: CASSSGLATDTQYF. In DNA, the CDR3 is TGTGCCAGCAGCTCGGGACTAGCAACAGATACGCAGTATTTT.

In its sample, this clonotype was seen many times. This chain joins TRBV30 and TRBJ1-6, with D perhaps TRBD1 (6 bases). The length of the CDR3 is 17 residues. The germline CDR1 and CDR2 sequences are GTSNPN and SVGIG (reference sequence). Trimming left V 0 bases short and J 3 bases short, with 15 bases between. CDR3 DNA: TGTGCCTGGAGTGTACTGAACAGGGTCGTCTATAATTCACCCCTCCACTTT. Translating gives CAWSVLNRVVYNSPLHF.

This clonotype was seen many times. The chain recombines TRBV5-1 with TRBJ1-1; D remains unclear. The length of the CDR3 is 13 residues. Deletions cut 4 bases from V and 7 bases from J, with 14 bases between. The V gene's germline CDR1 is SGHRS and CDR2 YFSETQ. The CDR3 sequence is CASSTEIRDEAFF. As DNA, the CDR3 is TGCGCCAGCAGCACAGAAATCAGAGATGAAGCTTTCTTT.

This chain links TRBV6-9 with TRBJ2-6, with D possibly matching TRBD1 (5 bases). Germline V gene sequence: CDR1 MNHGY, CDR2 SVAAGI. The V end lost 4 bases, the J end lost 0 bases, and 16 bases lay between the germline ends. CDR3 length equals 18 residues. CDR3 loop: CASSSRQFWSSGANVLTF. CDR3 DNA: TGTGCCAGCAGTTCTAGACAGTTTTGGAGCTCTGGGGCCAACGTCCTGACTTTC.

This clonotype was counted at least ten times. The rearrangement uses TRBV12-3 or TRBV12-4 and TRBJ2-5, with D tentatively TRBD2 (6 bases). Trimming shortened V by 5 bases and J by 1 base, and 11 bases separated the two germline ends. The CDR3 length is 14 residues. The CDR3 DNA is TGTGCCAGCAGTGAGGGGACTTCCCAAGAGACCCAGTACTTC. Translating it yields CASSEGTSQETQYF.

The chain carries TRBV20-1 and TRBJ1-1, with a tentative D call TRBD1 (5 bases). The CDR3 totals 18 residues. Trimming stripped 2 bases from V and 4 bases from J, with 26 bases between. Per germline, CDR1 DFQATT and CDR2 SNEGSKA (reference sequence). CDR3: CSARLGEMQFVMSTEAFF. CDR3 bases: TGCAGTGCTAGACTAGGGGAAATGCAGTTCGTCATGAGCACTGAAGCTTTCTTT.

CDR3 nucleotide sequence: TGTGCCAGCAGCCAAAGAAAGGGTCGGGGGGGTGGCACAGATACGCAGTATTTT. This encodes CASSQRKGRGGGTDTQYF. The chain combines TRBV3-1 with TRBJ2-3; 8 nucleotides match TRBD2. The germline CDR1 and CDR2 sequences are LGHDT and YNNKEL (reference sequence). J was trimmed by 1 base and V by 2 bases; bases with no gene match: 11. The CDR3 is made up of 18 amino acids.